The 28 T cell receptor beta chains listed next were all sequenced from one sample in a study. TCRdb used MiXCR to reprocess the 5' RACE reads, holding one entry per CDR3 protein. The repertoire has 55,000 to 75,000 distinct CDR3 sequences, just under 30% of them found once; the top ten carry around 2%. The sample consisted of tumor-infiltrating naive CD4+ T cells sorted from the breast tumor. Subset of the sample: naive CD4+ T cells, CD4+CD45RA+CD25-. These receptors came from a female donor with breast cancer.

This clonotype was recorded many times. V is TRBV5-1 and J is TRBJ2-1; no clear D gene. There are 12 residues in the CDR3. Trimming took 1 base from V and 5 from J, leaving 4 bases between them. Germline lookup yields CDR1 SGHRS and CDR2 YFSETQ. The chain's CDR3 is CASSLTDNEQFF. CDR3 bases: TGCGCCAGCAGCTTGACAGACAATGAGCAGTTCTTC.

The rearrangement links TRBV11-3 to TRBJ2-3; maybe TRBD2 (5 bases). Trimming cost V 0 bases and J 1 base, with 8 bases left between them. Germline V CDR1 and CDR2: SGHNT, YENEEA. The CDR3 runs 15 residues. The CDR3 here is CASSLDGSRTDTQYF. The CDR3 region has the DNA TGTGCCAGCAGCTTAGATGGGAGTCGCACAGATACGCAGTATTTT. Full variable domain (outside the CDR3, taken from reference TRBV11-3 and TRBJ2-3): EAGVVQSPRYKIIEKKQPVAFWCNPISGHNTLYWYLQNLGQGPELLIRYENEEAVDDSQLPKDRFSAERLKGVDSTLKIQPAELGDSAVYLCASSLDGSRTDTQYFGPGTRLTVL.

Remarks on this clonotype: This may stem from a read error, because a much larger clone lies one nucleotide away. The V and J genes are TRBV3-1 and TRBJ1-5; possible D gene TRBD1, 5 bases. CDR1 and CDR2 (germline): LGHDT, YNNKEL (reference sequence). The CDR3 length is 16 residues. V lost 1 base, J lost 11 bases, and 21 bases lay in between. CDR3 nucleotides: TGTGCCAGCAGCCAAGTCTTCGGGGGAGGCGTCGTGGCCCAGCATTTT. Protein product: CASSQVFGGGVVAQHF.

V usage is TRBV4-2 and J usage is TRBJ2-1, with 16 bases lining up with TRBD2. With 0 bases clipped from V and 5 bases from J, the junction kept 10 bases outside the gene matches. The germline gives CDR1 LGHNA, CDR2 YNFKEQ. This CDR3 region has 20 residues. CDR3 amino acids: CASSQDLGTSGRGVHNEQFF. For the CDR3, the DNA is TGTGCCAGCAGCCAAGATTTGGGGACTAGCGGGAGGGGGGTGCACAATGAGCAGTTCTTC.

The CDR3: CASSEGSTDTQYF. The CDR3 DNA reads TGTGCCAGCAGTGAAGGCAGCACAGATACGCAGTATTTT. The rearrangement links TRBV6-4 to TRBJ2-3; unclear D gene. Trimming took 3 bases from V and 0 from J, leaving 4 bases between them. The CDR3 extends over 13 amino acids. Germline V gene lookup returns CDR1 MRHNA and CDR2 SNTAGT.

This rearrangement joins TRBV30 to TRBJ2-7; D is perhaps TRBD1 (5 bases). CDR3 length: 13 residues. Germline V CDR1 and CDR2: GTSNPN, SVGIG (reference sequence). V was trimmed by 3 bases and J by 6 bases, leaving 15 bases between them. CDR3 DNA: TGTGCCTGGAGCCAAAGGAGTAGGGGCGAGCAGTACTTC. Translation: CAWSQRSRGEQYF.

This clonotype has just a few counts. The J gene is TRBJ2-4, the V gene TRBV30; 11 bases agree with TRBD2. V was clipped by 2 bases and J by 15 bases; unmatched bases: 18. Germline CDR1 reads GTSNPN; CDR2 reads SVGIG (reference sequence). CDR3 length: 16 residues. The CDR3 region has the DNA TGTGCCTGGAGTCTGACCCATAGCGGGAGGGCCTCGGTTCCGTACTTC. The encoded protein is CAWSLTHSGRASVPYF.

The chain is built from TRBV12-3 or TRBV12-4 and TRBJ1-6, with D maybe TRBD1 (5 bases). The CDR3 contains 15 residues. Trimming left V 6 bases short and J 5 bases short, with 14 bases between. The CDR3 loop is CASREPGLDNSPLHF. The CDR3, as DNA: TGTGCCAGCAGAGAGCCGGGGCTTGATAATTCACCCCTCCACTTT.

The rearrangement links TRBV6-6 to TRBJ1-5, with D unresolved. CDR1 MNHNY and CDR2 SVGAGI come from the germline V gene (reference sequence). Trimming cost V 6 bases and J 4 bases, with 7 bases left between them. CDR3 length: 12 amino acids. For the CDR3, the DNA is TGTGCCAGCAGCCTCCAAAATCAGCCCCAGCATTTT. It codes for CASSLQNQPQHF.

There are a few counts of this clonotype. The rearrangement joins TRBV20-1 to TRBJ2-1; D ambiguous. The CDR3 extends over 12 amino acids. V was trimmed by 4 bases and J by 8 bases, leaving 12 bases between them. Germline-derived CDR1 and CDR2 are DFQATT and SNEGSKA (reference sequence). The DNA for the CDR3 is TGCAGTGCTAAAATTTGGACGGATGAGCAGTTCTTC. Translating gives CSAKIWTDEQFF.

The V gene is TRBV7-8, the J gene TRBJ1-2; 8 positions match TRBD1. The CDR3 sequence is 15 residues long. Trimming took 5 bases from V and 0 from J; bases not matched to a gene: 5. Per germline, CDR1 SGHVS and CDR2 FQNEAQ. CDR3 sequence reads: CASSDRDRTNYGYTF. The CDR3 coding sequence is TGTGCCAGCAGCGACCGGGACAGGACTAACTATGGCTACACCTTC.

This clonotype has a handful of counts. The chain links TRBV12-3 or TRBV12-4 to TRBJ2-2, with 9 bases aligning to TRBD2. The CDR3 runs 15 residues. The J segment lost 4 bases and the V segment lost 7 bases, leaving 7 bases of the junction unmatched. Here the CDR3 DNA reads TGTGCCAGCATTAGCGGGAGAATCGGCACCGGGGAGCTGTTTTTT. Amino acids: CASISGRIGTGELFF.

This clonotype was found a few times. CDR3 residues: CASSRGTGEGYGYTF. The CDR3 DNA reads TGTGCCAGCAGCCGCGGGACAGGGGAGGGCTATGGCTACACCTTC. The gene calls are TRBV4-2 and TRBJ1-2, with 10 bases lining up with TRBD1. J lost 4 bases, V lost 4 bases, and 6 bases had no gene match. Germline CDR1 and CDR2: LGHNA and YNFKEQ. CDR3 length equals 15 residues.

The chain has TRBV6-2 or TRBV6-3 and TRBJ2-6, with 7 bases that match TRBD1. The J segment lost 4 bases and the V segment lost 6 bases, leaving 9 bases of the junction unmatched. The CDR3 has 16 residues. Germline V CDR1 and CDR2: MNHEY, SVGEGT. CDR3 in amino acids: CASSPYTGVGANVLTF. The CDR3 DNA reads TGTGCCAGCAGCCCCTATACAGGGGTCGGGGCCAACGTCCTGACTTTC.

This clonotype was seen more than once but under ten times. The chain employs TRBV2 and TRBJ1-1; 7 nucleotides agree with TRBD1. CDR3 length equals 15 residues. V shed 7 bases, J shed 4 bases, and the junction held 12 bases outside the gene matches. The germline CDR1 and CDR2 sequences are SNHLY and FYNNEI. CDR3 sequence reads: CASIDWTGEATEAFF. CDR3 DNA sequence: TGTGCCAGCATCGACTGGACAGGCGAGGCCACTGAAGCTTTCTTT.

The table lists this clonotype with many counts. This chain joins TRBV12-3 or TRBV12-4 and TRBJ2-3, with 7 bases that match TRBD2. The CDR3 has 15 residues. J was trimmed by 2 bases and V by 6 bases; bases with no gene match: 8. The CDR3: CASRFTAGTTDTQYF. CDR3 in DNA: TGTGCCAGCAGGTTTACAGCGGGGACCACAGATACGCAGTATTTT.

The chain carries TRBV4-1 and TRBJ2-7; D is possibly TRBD2 (5 bases). V lost 0 bases to trimming and J lost 9 bases, with 15 bases between them. From germline, CDR1 is MGHRA and CDR2 YSYEKL. CDR3 size: 14 residues. The CDR3, as DNA: TGCGCCAGCAGCCAAGAGGAGTCTCGCGGGCGGCAGTACTTC. This encodes CASSQEESRGRQYF.

The sample holds many counts of this clonotype. V gene TRBV6-5 combines with J gene TRBJ2-2; D gene unclear. Trimming cost V 6 bases and J 4 bases, with 9 bases left between them. Germline V gene lookup returns CDR1 MNHEY and CDR2 SVGAGI. The CDR3 is 13 residues long. CDR3 in DNA: TGTGCCAGCAGGTTTATGGGCACCGGGGAGCTGTTTTTT. Its translation is CASRFMGTGELFF.

This clonotype has a handful of counts. The chain recombines TRBV12-3 or TRBV12-4 with TRBJ1-1; possibly TRBD1 for D (6 bases). The CDR3 runs 12 residues. Trimming took off 6 bases at V and 6 bases at J, with 11 bases between the two ends. CDR3 amino acids: CASRLKGAEAFF. The CDR3 region has the DNA TGTGCCAGCAGACTAAAGGGGGCTGAAGCTTTCTTT.

The chain is built from TRBV5-1 and TRBJ1-1; 7 bases align to TRBD1. There are 14 residues in the CDR3. With V trimmed by 2 bases and J by 4 bases, 5 bases remained unmatched. CDR1 and CDR2 from the germline V gene are SGHRS and YFSETQ. This CDR3 is CASSLTGVTTEAFF. In DNA form, the CDR3 reads TGCGCCAGCAGCTTAACAGGGGTGACCACTGAAGCTTTCTTT. The variable domain in full, with the rest retrieved from reference TRBV5-1 and TRBJ1-1, is KAGVTQTPRYLIKTRGQQVTLSCSPISGHRSVSWYQQTPGQGLQFLFEYFSETQRNKGNFPGRFSGRQFSNSRSEMNVSTLELGDSALYLCASSLTGVTTEAFFGQGTRLTVV.

In this sample, this clonotype turned up a few times. This chain connects TRBV4-3 to TRBJ2-1; 11 nucleotides align to TRBD2. CDR3 length: 14 residues. Per germline, CDR1 LGHNA and CDR2 YSLEER. V lost 2 bases, J lost 9 bases, and 3 bases stayed unmatched. The CDR3 loop reads CASSQSGLAGEQFF. The CDR3 DNA reads as TGCGCCAGCAGCCAATCTGGACTAGCGGGTGAGCAGTTCTTC.

This clonotype was counted a few times. The V gene is TRBV9, the J gene TRBJ2-1; TRBD2 matches 8 bases. V lost 4 bases and J lost 10; bases outside the gene matches: 16. The CDR3 consists of 16 residues. Germline V CDR1 and CDR2: SGDLS, YYNGEE. The CDR3 spells CASSTLRSSGFGEQFF. The CDR3 DNA follows: TGTGCCAGCAGCACACTTAGGTCTAGCGGGTTTGGAGAGCAGTTCTTC. Combining the CDR3 with reference TRBV9 and TRBJ2-1 gives the whole variable domain DSGVTQTPKHLITATGQRVTLRCSPRSGDLSVYWYQQSLDQGLQFLIQYYNGEERAKGNILERFSAQQFPDLHSELNLSSLELGDSALYFCASSTLRSSGFGEQFFGPGTRLTVL.

This chain uses TRBV13 with TRBJ2-4; TRBD2 might be the D (6 bases). This CDR3 has 17 amino acids. Trimming shortened V by 5 bases and J by 0 bases, and 17 bases separated the two germline ends. Germline assignment: CDR1 PRHDT and CDR2 FYEKMQ (reference sequence). The CDR3 DNA sequence: TGTGCCAGCAGCCAGACAAGGATGGGACTAGCCAAAAACATTCAGTACTTC. Protein: CASSQTRMGLAKNIQYF.

The gene calls are TRBV11-1 and TRBJ2-5, with a possible D match to TRBD1 (6 bases). Trimming pared 1 base from V and 0 bases from J, leaving 18 bases between. Germline CDR1 reads SGHAT; CDR2 reads FQDESV (reference sequence). This CDR3 is built from 18 residues. The CDR3: CASSLGKGGQRYQETQYF. For the CDR3, the DNA is TGTGCCAGCAGCTTAGGGAAAGGCGGACAGAGGTACCAAGAGACCCAGTACTTC.

This clonotype was found a few times. The chain combines TRBV5-1 with TRBJ2-3, with TRBD1 as a possible D gene (7 bases). V was pared by 0 bases and J by 4 bases, with 12 bases between. CDR1 is SGHRS, CDR2 YFSETQ, per germline. The CDR3 length is 15 residues. As DNA, the CDR3 is TGCGCCAGCAGCTTGGAAGCCAGGGGGGCAGATACGCAGTATTTT. Translating gives CASSLEARGADTQYF.

This clonotype was seen a few times. The rearrangement uses TRBV7-3 and TRBJ2-1; weak D call: TRBD1 (7 bases). Germline V gives CDR1 SGHTA, CDR2 FQGTGA. The CDR3 contains 16 residues. Trimming left V 5 bases short and J 7 bases short, with 21 bases between. The CDR3 here is CASSPGGTKLWNEQFF. CDR3 coding DNA: TGTGCCAGCAGCCCAGGGGGGACAAAATTGTGGAATGAGCAGTTCTTC.

The gene calls are TRBV7-2 and TRBJ2-5; D gene ambiguous. Trimming cost V 2 bases and J 1 base, with 8 bases left between them. The CDR3 runs 14 residues. Germline lookup yields CDR1 SGHTA and CDR2 FQGNSA. The CDR3 reads CASSLFTAQETQYF. The CDR3 DNA reads TGTGCCAGCAGCTTATTCACAGCCCAAGAGACCCAGTACTTC.

In this sample, this clonotype turned up a few times. The chain couples TRBV29-1 to TRBJ2-1; 7 bases align to TRBD2. Losses at the gene ends were 4 bases for V and 8 bases for J; bases not matched to a gene: 11. The CDR3 runs 14 residues. The germline CDR1 and CDR2 sequences are SQVTM and ANQGSEA. CDR3 residues: CSVASSGNLDEQFF. DNA of the CDR3: TGCAGCGTTGCCTCAAGCGGGAACCTCGATGAGCAGTTCTTC.